Following are 19 T cell receptor beta chains from one sample sequenced in a study of blood T cell repertoires in COVID-19. The data were produced by immunoSEQ multiplex PCR, yet TCRdb's version contains in-frame clones alone and is incomplete. The sample has 270,000 or so clones, around nine tenths seen once. The sample comprised peripheral blood. These receptors originate from a middle-aged woman who had recovered from COVID-19.

V gene TRBV19 combines with J gene TRBJ2-7, with D uncertain. Between the trimmed V and J ends, which lost 1 base and 5 bases, there was a span of 18 bases. CDR1 is LNHDA and CDR2 is SQIVND in the germline V gene (reference sequence). The CDR3 runs 16 residues. The CDR3 sequence is CASSIGGQQEVNEQYF. CDR3 in DNA: TGTGCCAGTAGTATAGGAGGCCAACAAGAGGTCAACGAGCAGTACTTC.

This chain uses TRBV7-6 with TRBJ2-1, with TRBD2 identical over 11 bases. This CDR3 has 16 amino acids. Per germline, CDR1 SGHVS and CDR2 FNYEAQ. J was trimmed by 4 bases and V by 5 bases; bases with no gene match: 7. The chain's CDR3 is CASSTKLAGVYNEQFF. The CDR3 DNA sequence: TGTGCCAGCAGCACCAAACTAGCGGGAGTATACAATGAGCAGTTCTTC.

This clone was seen only a few times. This rearrangement joins TRBV28 to TRBJ2-3; D possibly corresponds to TRBD2 (5 bases). Germline CDR1 and CDR2: MDHEN and SYDVKM. This CDR3 contains 17 residues. The germline V and J ends were trimmed by 8 bases and 0 bases, with 21 bases remaining between them. This CDR3 reads CASGRMKWVTSTDTQYF. The CDR3 DNA reads as TGTGCCAGCGGGAGAATGAAGTGGGTTACTAGCACAGATACGCAGTATTTT.

The gene calls are TRBV7-6 and TRBJ2-5, with 11 bases aligning to TRBD1. CDR3 size: 14 residues. Germline assignment: CDR1 SGHVS and CDR2 FNYEAQ. The J segment lost 5 bases and the V segment lost 5 bases, leaving 4 bases of the junction unmatched. CDR3 DNA sequence: TGTGCCAGCAGCCCGGGACAGGGGGGGGAGACCCAGTACTTC. Amino acids: CASSPGQGGETQYF.

The chain is built from TRBV2 and TRBJ1-2, with 7 bases identical to TRBD1. There are 13 residues in the CDR3. Germline V CDR1 and CDR2: SNHLY, FYNNEI. J lost 8 bases, V lost 4 bases, and 7 bases had no gene match. CDR3 in DNA: TGTGCCAGCAGTGTGGACAGGACCAGGGGCTACACCTTC. It specifies CASSVDRTRGYTF.

The rearrangement uses TRBV15 and TRBJ1-1; D possibly corresponds to TRBD1 (5 bases). Per the germline V gene, CDR1 is LNHNV and CDR2 is YYDKDF (reference sequence). Between the trimmed V and J ends, which lost 6 bases and 7 bases, there was a span of 18 bases. The CDR3 totals 14 residues. Written as DNA, the CDR3 is TGTGCCACCAGTCCGGGGCAGGCGGGACGTGAAGCTTTCTTT. Protein sequence: CATSPGQAGREAFF.

The chain combines TRBV6-5 with TRBJ1-1; tentatively, D is TRBD1 (5 bases). The germline gives CDR1 MNHEY, CDR2 SVGAGI. V lost 8 bases, J lost 5 bases, and 12 bases lay in between. This CDR3 is built from 12 residues. The CDR3 DNA reads TGTGCCAGCCAACGGGGGGGGACTGAAGCTTTCTTT. It is translated as CASQRGGTEAFF.

The CDR3 loop is CASSFTENEQFF. CDR3 DNA: TGTGCCAGCAGCTTCACAGAGAATGAGCAGTTCTTC. V and J are TRBV11-1 and TRBJ2-1; D unresolved. The CDR3 extends over 12 amino acids. V was shortened by 3 bases and J by 7 bases, with 7 bases between the two germline ends. Germline V gene lookup returns CDR1 SGHAT and CDR2 FQDESV (reference sequence).

The J gene is TRBJ2-5, the V gene TRBV30; no reliable D call. CDR3 size: 13 residues. Germline loops: CDR1 GTSNPN, CDR2 SVGIG (reference sequence). The V end lost 1 base, the J end lost 5 bases, and 11 bases lay between the germline ends. CDR3 DNA: TGTGCCTGGAGTGCGGTGACGAGGGAGACCCAGTACTTC. Translated, it gives CAWSAVTRETQYF. Looking up the rest from reference TRBV30 and TRBJ2-5 gives the full variable domain: SQTIHQWPATLVQPVGSPLSLECTVEGTSNPNLYWYRQAAGRGLQLLFYSVGIGQISSEVPQNLSASRPQDRQFILSSKKLLLSDSGFYLCAWSAVTRETQYFGPGTRLLVL.

The rearrangement joins TRBV24-1 to TRBJ2-1; TRBD2 matches at 9 bases. Germline CDR1 reads KGHDR; CDR2 reads SFDVKD. Trimming removed 5 bases from V and 7 bases from J; junction bases left unmatched: 23. CDR3 length equals 20 residues. The CDR3 DNA is TGTGCCACCAGTGCCCTCGGACTAGCGAGTTCACACACAAAGGGGAATGAGCAGTTCTTC. It is translated as CATSALGLASSHTKGNEQFF.

The gene calls are TRBV28 and TRBJ2-7; 9 bases are shared with TRBD1. Germline V lookup: CDR1 MDHEN, CDR2 SYDVKM. This CDR3 comprises 14 residues. With 4 bases clipped from V and 5 bases from J, the junction kept 6 bases outside the gene matches. The CDR3 sequence: CASSYGQGPHEQYF. The CDR3 region has the DNA TGTGCCAGCAGTTATGGACAGGGGCCCCACGAGCAGTACTTC.

This clone has just one count. The chain links TRBV10-3 to TRBJ2-4; maybe TRBD2 (6 bases). Germline V lookup: CDR1 ENHRY, CDR2 SYGVKD. The V end lost 3 bases, the J end lost 2 bases, and 14 bases lay between the germline ends. This CDR3 has 16 residues. CDR3 nucleotides: TGTGCCATCAGTGAAGGCCGGGACTTTCCCAAAAACATTCAGTACTTC. Its translation: CAISEGRDFPKNIQYF.

The chain recombines TRBV11-1 with TRBJ2-6, with D possibly TRBD1 on 5 matching bases. Trimming stripped 2 bases from V and 3 bases from J, with 8 bases between. CDR1 and CDR2 (germline): SGHAT, FQDESV (reference sequence). The CDR3 extends over 15 amino acids. The CDR3 DNA follows: TGTGCCAGCAGCTTAATAGGGGATGGGGCCAACGTCCTGACTTTC. Amino acids: CASSLIGDGANVLTF.

The chain has TRBV11-1 and TRBJ1-1; D unclear. Germline V gene data show CDR1 as SGHAT and CDR2 as FQDESV (reference sequence). This CDR3 has 14 amino acids. Trimming took 5 bases from V and 6 from J, leaving 16 bases between them. DNA of the CDR3: TGTGCCAGCAGCCCACGCTCACACGTTCCTGAAGCTTTCTTT. Its protein product is CASSPRSHVPEAFF.

The chain couples TRBV5-1 to TRBJ2-7, with 7 bases lining up with TRBD1. The germline V gene has CDR1 SGHRS and CDR2 YFSETQ. The CDR3 loop spans 13 amino acids. V lost 4 bases to trimming and J lost 2 bases; unmatched junction nucleotides: 3. CDR3: CASSPGQTYEQYF. In DNA form, the CDR3 reads TGCGCCAGCAGCCCGGGACAGACCTACGAGCAGTACTTC.

The V and J genes are TRBV29-1 and TRBJ2-1; 9 bases match TRBD2. The CDR3 runs 15 residues. CDR1 is SQVTM and CDR2 is ANQGSEA in the germline V gene. The trim removed 4 bases at V and 6 bases at J, leaving 10 bases unmatched. The chain's CDR3 is CSVGGLASTGNEQFF. The CDR3 bases are TGCAGCGTTGGGGGACTAGCCTCAACTGGCAATGAGCAGTTCTTC.

CDR3 sequence reads: CASSLAGGSGEQYF. CDR3 DNA sequence: TGTGCCAGCAGCTTAGCAGGGGGTTCGGGCGAGCAGTACTTC. This rearrangement joins TRBV7-9 to TRBJ2-7; possibly TRBD1 for D (6 bases). The CDR3 is 14 residues long. Between the trimmed V and J ends, which lost 0 bases and 6 bases, there was a span of 12 bases. Germline CDR1 reads SEHNR; CDR2 reads FQNEAQ (reference sequence).

The chain combines TRBV1 with TRBJ2-4; TRBD2, the table's D call, lacks a check against the DNA. TRBV1 is labeled a pseudogene. CDR3 length: 17 amino acids. CDR3 region: CTSSQGIVSSDQNIQYF. As DNA, the CDR3 is TGCACCAGCAGCCAAGGGATCGTATCCAGCGACCAAAACATTCAGTACTTC.

J is TRBJ1-2 and V is TRBV27, with a weak D call TRBD1 (6 bases). Germline V lookup: CDR1 MNHEY, CDR2 SMNVEV (reference sequence). The CDR3 has 14 amino acids. V was cut by 3 bases and J by 8 bases, with 16 bases left in between. CDR3 residues: CASSFSSGAGGYTF. CDR3 coding DNA: TGTGCCAGCAGTTTTTCCTCAGGGGCAGGAGGCTACACCTTC.